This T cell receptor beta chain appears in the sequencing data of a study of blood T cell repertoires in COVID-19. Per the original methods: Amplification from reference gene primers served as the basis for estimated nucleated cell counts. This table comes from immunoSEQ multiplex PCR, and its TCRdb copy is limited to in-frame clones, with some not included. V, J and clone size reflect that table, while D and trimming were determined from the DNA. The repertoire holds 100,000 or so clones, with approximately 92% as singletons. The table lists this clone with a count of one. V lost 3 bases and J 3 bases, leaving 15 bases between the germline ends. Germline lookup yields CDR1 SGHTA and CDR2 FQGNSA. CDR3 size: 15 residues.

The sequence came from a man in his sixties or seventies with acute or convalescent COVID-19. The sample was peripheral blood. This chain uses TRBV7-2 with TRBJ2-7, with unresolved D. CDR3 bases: TGTGCCAGCAGCTTCGGAGCAGCTCATGGCTACGAGCAGTACTTC. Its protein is CASSFGAAHGYEQYF.